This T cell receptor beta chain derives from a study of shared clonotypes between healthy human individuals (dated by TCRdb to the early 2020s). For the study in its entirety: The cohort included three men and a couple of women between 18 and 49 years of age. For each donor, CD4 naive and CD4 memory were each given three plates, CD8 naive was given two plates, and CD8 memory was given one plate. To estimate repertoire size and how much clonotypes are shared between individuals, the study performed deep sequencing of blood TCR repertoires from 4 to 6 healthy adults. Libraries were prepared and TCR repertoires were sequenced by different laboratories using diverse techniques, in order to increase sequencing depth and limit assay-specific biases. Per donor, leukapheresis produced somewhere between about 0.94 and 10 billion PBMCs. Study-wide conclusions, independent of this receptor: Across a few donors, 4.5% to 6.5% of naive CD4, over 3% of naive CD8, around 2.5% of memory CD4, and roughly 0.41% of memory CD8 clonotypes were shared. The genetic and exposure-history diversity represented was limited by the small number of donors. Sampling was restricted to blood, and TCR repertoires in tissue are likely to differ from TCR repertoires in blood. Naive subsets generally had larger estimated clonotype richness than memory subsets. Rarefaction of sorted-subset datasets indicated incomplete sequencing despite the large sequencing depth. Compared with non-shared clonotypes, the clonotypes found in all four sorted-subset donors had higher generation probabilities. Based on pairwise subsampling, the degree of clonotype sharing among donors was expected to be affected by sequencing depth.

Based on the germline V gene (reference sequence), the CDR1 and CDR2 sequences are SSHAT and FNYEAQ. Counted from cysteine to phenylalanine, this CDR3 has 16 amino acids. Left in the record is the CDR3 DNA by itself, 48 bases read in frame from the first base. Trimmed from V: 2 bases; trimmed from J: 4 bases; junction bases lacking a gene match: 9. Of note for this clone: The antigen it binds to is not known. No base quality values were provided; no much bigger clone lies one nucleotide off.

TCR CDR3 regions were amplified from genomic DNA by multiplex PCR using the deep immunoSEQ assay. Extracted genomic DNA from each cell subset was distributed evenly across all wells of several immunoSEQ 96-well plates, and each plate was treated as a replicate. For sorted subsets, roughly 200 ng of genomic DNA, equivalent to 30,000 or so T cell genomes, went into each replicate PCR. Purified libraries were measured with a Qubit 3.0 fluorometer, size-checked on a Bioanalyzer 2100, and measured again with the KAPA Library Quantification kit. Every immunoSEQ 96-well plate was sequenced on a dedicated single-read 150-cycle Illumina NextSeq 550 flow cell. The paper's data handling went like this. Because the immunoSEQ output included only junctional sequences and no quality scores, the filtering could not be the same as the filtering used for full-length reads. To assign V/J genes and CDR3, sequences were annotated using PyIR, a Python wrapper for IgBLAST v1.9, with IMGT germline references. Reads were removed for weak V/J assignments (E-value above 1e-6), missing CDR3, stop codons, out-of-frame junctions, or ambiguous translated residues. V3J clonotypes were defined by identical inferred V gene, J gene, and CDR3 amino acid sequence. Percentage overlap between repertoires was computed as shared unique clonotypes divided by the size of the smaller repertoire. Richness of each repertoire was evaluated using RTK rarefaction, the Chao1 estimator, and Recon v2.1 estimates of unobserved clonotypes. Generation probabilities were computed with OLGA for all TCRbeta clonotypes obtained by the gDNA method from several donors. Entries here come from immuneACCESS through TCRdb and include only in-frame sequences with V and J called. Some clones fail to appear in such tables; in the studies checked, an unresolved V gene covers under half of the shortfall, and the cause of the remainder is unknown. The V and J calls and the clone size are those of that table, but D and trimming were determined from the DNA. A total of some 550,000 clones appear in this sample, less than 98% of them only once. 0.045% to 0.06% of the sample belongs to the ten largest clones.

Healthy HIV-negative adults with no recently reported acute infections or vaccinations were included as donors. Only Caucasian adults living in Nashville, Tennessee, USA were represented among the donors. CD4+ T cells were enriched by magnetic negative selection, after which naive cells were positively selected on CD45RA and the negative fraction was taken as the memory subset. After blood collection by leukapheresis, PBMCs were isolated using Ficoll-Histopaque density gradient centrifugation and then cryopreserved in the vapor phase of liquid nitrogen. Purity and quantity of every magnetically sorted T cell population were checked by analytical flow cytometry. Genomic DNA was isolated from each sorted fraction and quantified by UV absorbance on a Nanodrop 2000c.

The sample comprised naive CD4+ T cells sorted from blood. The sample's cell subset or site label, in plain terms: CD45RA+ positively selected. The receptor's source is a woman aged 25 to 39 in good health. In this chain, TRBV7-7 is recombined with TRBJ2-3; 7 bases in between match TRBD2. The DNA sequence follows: TGTGCCAGCAGCTTAAGTAGCGGGTCAGGCGCAGATACGCAGTATTTT. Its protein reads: CASSLSSGSGADTQYF.